These 21 T cell receptor beta chains came from one sample sequenced in a study of T cell responses to AZD1222 COVID-19 vaccine. Some clones are missing from TCRdb's copy, which holds only in-frame ones; the method was immunoSEQ multiplex PCR. This table has some 190,000 clones, roughly 90% appearing once. The material was peripheral blood, obtained 28 days after the second AZD1222 dose. These receptors were taken from an adult who received the AZD1222 COVID-19 vaccine.

V gene TRBV2 combines with J gene TRBJ1-1; TRBD1 matches 9 bases. The CDR3 is 15 amino acids. The germline CDR1 and CDR2 sequences are SNHLY and FYNNEI. Trimming cost V 3 bases and J 3 bases; bases outside gene matches: 5. CDR3 coding DNA: TGTGCCAGCAGTGAGGGACAGGGACTTTACACTGAAGCTTTCTTT. This translates into CASSEGQGLYTEAFF.

The chain uses TRBV5-3 and TRBJ2-7; 12 bases line up with TRBD1. TRBV5-3 is labeled an ORF, and its function is uncertain. The V and J ends lost 7 bases and 7 bases, in that order; junction bases with no gene match: 9. This CDR3 comprises 14 residues. CDR3 in amino acids: CARGDRGREGEQYF. In nucleotides, the CDR3 is TGTGCCAGAGGGGACAGGGGGCGCGAGGGGGAGCAGTACTTC.

The chain uses TRBV27 and TRBJ1-5; 8 bases are shared with TRBD1. V trimming: 3 bases; J trimming: 3 bases; junction bases outside the gene matches: 1. In germline, CDR1 is MNHEY, CDR2 SMNVEV (reference sequence). CDR3 length: 14 residues. The CDR3 region has the DNA TGTGCCAGCAGTTTCAGGGGGCCCAATCAGCCCCAGCATTTT. Its translation: CASSFRGPNQPQHF.

The rearrangement uses TRBV15 and TRBJ2-5; D is possibly TRBD2 (6 bases). V was shortened by 1 base and J by 5 bases, with 14 bases between the two germline ends. The CDR3 spans 15 residues. Germline V gives CDR1 LNHNV, CDR2 YYDKDF (reference sequence). This chain's CDR3 is CATSRGRGTPETQYF. The CDR3, as DNA: TGTGCCACCAGCAGAGGTCGAGGGACTCCGGAGACCCAGTACTTC.

The V and J genes are TRBV20-1 and TRBJ2-7; 7 bases align to TRBD2. CDR1 is DFQATT and CDR2 is SNEGSKA in the germline V gene (reference sequence). This CDR3 contains 16 residues. With 3 bases clipped from V and 3 bases from J, the junction kept 14 bases outside the gene matches. The CDR3 DNA is TGCAGTGCTAGTAGCGACCGGGGGGTTCAGATCTACGAGCAGTACTTC. As protein: CSASSDRGVQIYEQYF.

This chain links TRBV11-2 with TRBJ2-5, with 11 bases aligning to TRBD1. This CDR3 has 16 residues. Germline V CDR1 and CDR2: SGHAT, FQNNGV. Trimming removed 6 bases from V and 6 bases from J; junction bases left unmatched: 12. CDR3 protein: CASSFQRTGGGKTQYF. CDR3 DNA: TGTGCCAGCAGTTTCCAACGGACAGGGGGCGGGAAGACCCAGTACTTC. Combining the CDR3 with reference TRBV11-2 and TRBJ2-5 gives the whole variable domain EAGVAQSPRYKIIEKRQSVAFWCNPISGHATLYWYQQILGQGPKLLIQFQNNGVVDDSQLPKDRFSAERLKGVDSTLKIQPAKLEDSAVYLCASSFQRTGGGKTQYFGPGTRLLVL.

This clone was found a few times. This chain's CDR3 is CASSWGLAAGELFF. As DNA, the CDR3 is TGTGCCAGCAGCTGGGGACTAGCGGCCGGGGAGCTGTTTTTT. The rearrangement uses TRBV7-9 and TRBJ2-2; the match to TRBD2 covers 11 bases. V was pared by 4 bases and J by 6 bases, with 1 base of the junction left unmatched. In germline, CDR1 is SEHNR, CDR2 FQNEAQ (reference sequence). The CDR3 loop spans 14 amino acids.

The chain uses TRBV5-4 and TRBJ1-3; D not certain. V was shortened by 4 bases and J by 1 base, with 12 bases between the two germline ends. The V gene's germline CDR1 is SGHNT and CDR2 YYREEE (reference sequence). CDR3 length: 15 residues. The CDR3: CASSPGAASGNTIYF. For the CDR3, the DNA is TGTGCCAGCAGCCCGGGAGCCGCGTCTGGAAACACCATATATTTT.

The chain has TRBV18 and TRBJ1-1, with 7 bases matching TRBD1. Germline trimming cut 4 bases from V and 0 bases from J; bases unmatched to any gene: 8. The CDR3 consists of 16 residues. Per the germline V gene, CDR1 is KGHSH and CDR2 is LQKENI. Here the CDR3 reads CASSQGTERLNTEAFF. For the CDR3, the DNA is TGTGCCAGCTCACAGGGGACAGAGAGACTGAACACTGAAGCTTTCTTT.

The chain has TRBV29-1 and TRBJ1-2; D may be TRBD1 (5 bases). V lost 6 bases, J lost 0 bases, and 8 bases lay in between. CDR1 is SQVTM, CDR2 ANQGSEA, per germline. The length of the CDR3 is 12 residues. The CDR3 DNA follows: TGCAGCGTGGTGACAGCTAACTATGGCTACACCTTC. Translating it yields CSVVTANYGYTF.

This sequence joins TRBV7-2 and TRBJ2-7; possibly TRBD1 for D (7 bases). From germline, CDR1 is SGHTA and CDR2 FQGNSA. This CDR3 comprises 16 residues. V was cut by 5 bases and J by 7 bases, with 24 bases left in between. CDR3 loop: CASSPLGQIPREEQYF. CDR3 DNA: TGTGCCAGCAGCCCCTTGGGACAGATTCCTCGGGAGGAGCAGTACTTC. The full variable domain, its missing parts supplied by reference TRBV7-2 and TRBJ2-7, is GAGVSQSPSNKVTEKGKDVELRCDPISGHTALYWYRQSLGQGLEFLIYFQGNSAPDKSGLPSDRFSAERTGGSVSTLTIQRTQQEDSAVYLCASSPLGQIPREEQYFGPGTRLTVT.

V is TRBV12-5 and J is TRBJ2-7; the D gene is possibly TRBD2 (6 bases). The CDR3 length is 17 residues. Trimming stripped 1 base from V and 5 bases from J, with 21 bases between. Germline V lookup: CDR1 LGHNT, CDR2 FRNRAP. The CDR3 coding sequence is TGTGCTAGTGGTTTGGGGGGGAGGCCGGGCGGGAAGGACGAGCAGTACTTC. Protein sequence: CASGLGGRPGGKDEQYF.

The sample holds one count of this clone. The chain uses TRBV7-9 and TRBJ1-1; no reliable D call. The CDR3 consists of 13 residues. V was trimmed by 6 bases and J by 2 bases, leaving 10 bases between them. CDR1 SEHNR and CDR2 FQNEAQ come from the germline V gene (reference sequence). CDR3 DNA: TGTGCCAGCAGATTAACACTAAACACTGAAGCTTTCTTT. Translated: CASRLTLNTEAFF.

This rearrangement joins TRBV30 to TRBJ2-3; the match to TRBD2 covers 9 bases. Germline-derived CDR1 and CDR2 are GTSNPN and SVGIG (reference sequence). This CDR3 comprises 16 residues. V gave up 2 bases and J gave up 2 bases; unmatched junction bases: 8. This CDR3 reads CAWSWLAGLHTDTQYF. CDR3 sequence (DNA): TGTGCCTGGAGTTGGCTAGCGGGACTGCACACAGATACGCAGTATTTT.

The chain couples TRBV5-4 to TRBJ2-1; no clear D. This CDR3 has 12 residues. From germline, CDR1 is SGHNT and CDR2 YYREEE (reference sequence). V gave up 0 bases and J gave up 10 bases, with 8 bases separating them. Here the CDR3 reads CASSLGPREQFF. The CDR3 nucleotides read TGTGCCAGCAGCTTGGGCCCCCGGGAGCAGTTCTTC.

The chain is built from TRBV6-5 and TRBJ1-5; 7 positions match TRBD1. After removal of 8 bases from V and 5 bases from J, the junction contained 6 bases not matched to a gene. Germline V gene sequence: CDR1 MNHEY, CDR2 SVGAGI. This CDR3 has 13 amino acids. Here the CDR3 DNA reads TGTGCCAGCGGGGGACAGTCTTATCAGCCCCAGCATTTT. It is translated as CASGGQSYQPQHF.

The J gene is TRBJ2-3, the V gene TRBV10-2, with D perhaps TRBD2 (5 bases). The CDR3 length is 11 residues. V shed 3 bases and J shed 10 bases, with 8 bases lying between them. Germline V gives CDR1 WSHSY, CDR2 SAAADI. In nucleotides, the CDR3 is TGCGCCAGCAGTGAAGGACTCCCGCAGTATTTT. Its protein is CASSEGLPQYF.

CDR3 DNA sequence: TGCGCCAGCAGCTTCTCAGGAACTATGAACACTGAAGCTTTCTTT. This codes for CASSFSGTMNTEAFF. The chain combines TRBV5-1 with TRBJ1-1; D unclear. CDR1 and CDR2 from the germline V gene are SGHRS and YFSETQ. V lost 2 bases and J 0 bases, leaving 11 bases between the germline ends. The CDR3 sequence is 15 residues long.

The chain links TRBV30 to TRBJ2-3; TRBD2 might be the D (5 bases). Germline V gene lookup returns CDR1 GTSNPN and CDR2 SVGIG (reference sequence). The CDR3 contains 13 residues. The V end was cut by 7 bases, the J end by 9 bases, with 20 bases between. This CDR3 reads CASQRFGVGTQYF. Written as DNA, the CDR3 is TGTGCCTCACAGAGATTCGGGGTGGGGACGCAGTATTTT.

V is TRBV2 and J is TRBJ2-5, with D maybe TRBD1 (5 bases). Germline V gene lookup returns CDR1 SNHLY and CDR2 FYNNEI. The CDR3 spans 13 residues. Trimming left V 6 bases short and J 5 bases short, with 13 bases between. Here the CDR3 reads CASSGREGETQYF. As DNA, the CDR3 is TGTGCCAGCAGCGGCAGGGAAGGGGAGACCCAGTACTTC. The full variable domain, its missing parts supplied by reference TRBV2 and TRBJ2-5, is EPEVTQTPSHQVTQMGQEVILRCVPISNHLYFYWYRQILGQKVEFLVSFYNNEISEKSEIFDDQFSVERPDGSNFTLKIRSTKLEDSAMYFCASSGREGETQYFGPGTRLLVL.

This chain links TRBV7-9 with TRBJ2-1; 13 nucleotides line up with TRBD2. The CDR3 consists of 15 residues. The germline V gene encodes CDR1 SEHNR and CDR2 FQNEAQ (reference sequence). The J segment lost 5 bases and the V segment lost 5 bases, leaving 3 bases of the junction unmatched. Here the CDR3 reads CASSLLAGGNNEQFF. The CDR3, as DNA: TGTGCCAGCAGCCTACTAGCGGGAGGGAACAATGAGCAGTTCTTC.